These 17 T cell receptor beta chains originate from one sample sequenced in a study of human T cells and chemical hapten exposure. The time point: patch test 1, 2 weeks after DPC sensitization. Stated treatment: therapeutic diphenylcyclopropenone sensitization with weekly scalp DPC. Via MiXCR, TCRdb re-called the RACE reads, giving one row per CDR3 protein. Of tens of thousands of distinct CDR3 sequences listed, roughly a tenth are singletons. This specimen consisted of whole blood, obtained in connection with sensitization to the hapten diphenylcyclopropenone (DPC). The receptor set was obtained from a woman aged 45-65 years with alopecia areata. Some clones in this sample may be carry-over from other donors' samples.

The chain employs TRBV7-8 and TRBJ2-7, with 7 bases matching TRBD1. V lost 6 bases, J lost 3 bases, and 11 bases stayed unmatched. Germline assignment: CDR1 SGHVS and CDR2 FQNEAQ. This CDR3 has 15 residues. This chain's CDR3 is CASRPAYRGDYEQYF. The DNA for the CDR3 is TGTGCCAGCAGACCCGCTTACAGGGGCGACTACGAGCAGTACTTC.

This clonotype has at least ten counts. This chain links TRBV6-5 with TRBJ2-7; D is possibly TRBD2 (5 bases). CDR1 is MNHEY and CDR2 is SVGAGI in the germline V gene. V was trimmed by 4 bases and J by 9 bases, leaving 22 bases between them. There are 15 residues in the CDR3. Here the CDR3 reads CASSSRRNSYAGQYF. The CDR3 DNA sequence: TGTGCCAGCAGTTCCCGTCGAAACTCCTACGCGGGGCAGTACTTC.

J is TRBJ1-6 and V is TRBV10-2, with D perhaps TRBD1 (5 bases). Between the trimmed V and J ends, which lost 8 bases and 7 bases, there was a span of 15 bases. Germline lookup yields CDR1 WSHSY and CDR2 SAAADI. There are 14 residues in the CDR3. This chain's CDR3 is CASREEGVNSPLHF. CDR3 in DNA: TGCGCCAGCCGCGAGGAAGGGGTAAATTCACCCCTCCACTTT.

This clonotype was observed a handful of times. This chain joins TRBV4-2 and TRBJ2-4; a possible D gene is TRBD2 (6 bases). The CDR3 is 15 amino acids. Germline assignment: CDR1 LGHNA and CDR2 YNFKEQ. V was trimmed by 1 base and J by 7 bases, leaving 14 bases between them. This chain's CDR3 is CASSQAGPGVNIQYF. The CDR3 DNA reads as TGTGCCAGCAGCCAAGCAGGTCCGGGAGTCAACATTCAGTACTTC.

This clonotype was seen many times. The CDR3 sequence is CASSQDWGTGELFF. The CDR3 DNA sequence: TGCGCCAGCAGCCAAGATTGGGGTACCGGGGAGCTGTTTTTT. V usage is TRBV4-3 and J usage is TRBJ2-2; D gene ambiguous. V dropped 0 bases and J dropped 5 bases, with 7 bases sitting between them. Looked up from germline, CDR1 is LGHNA and CDR2 is YSLEER. The CDR3 runs 14 residues.

This clonotype has a handful of counts. The chain links TRBV7-2 to TRBJ2-1; 15 bases agree with TRBD2. CDR3 length: 19 residues. The germline V gene has CDR1 SGHTA and CDR2 FQGNSA. V lost 4 bases and J lost 6; bases outside the gene matches: 13. CDR3 loop: CASSSPWTSGGASSNEQFF. The CDR3 DNA follows: TGTGCCAGCAGCTCCCCGTGGACTAGCGGGGGGGCCAGTAGCAATGAGCAGTTCTTC.

This clonotype was picked up many times. J is TRBJ1-4 and V is TRBV7-9; D possibly corresponds to TRBD1 (6 bases). Germline values: CDR1 SEHNR, CDR2 FQNEAQ (reference sequence). The V gene lost 4 bases and the J gene lost 4 bases, with 13 bases spanning the gap. The CDR3 is 15 residues long. CDR3 in DNA: TGTGCCAGCAGCTCGGCTGGAGGGGGTAATGAAAAACTGTTTTTT. This encodes CASSSAGGGNEKLFF.

V gene TRBV5-1 combines with J gene TRBJ2-5; perhaps TRBD2 as D (6 bases). The germline CDR1 and CDR2 sequences are SGHRS and YFSETQ. CDR3 size: 13 residues. Trimming removed 4 bases from V and 4 bases from J, with 11 bases in between. CDR3 in amino acids: CASSTGGGETQYF. In DNA form, the CDR3 reads TGCGCCAGCAGCACCGGGGGAGGAGAGACCCAGTACTTC. Combining the CDR3 with reference TRBV5-1 and TRBJ2-5 gives the whole variable domain KAGVTQTPRYLIKTRGQQVTLSCSPISGHRSVSWYQQTPGQGLQFLFEYFSETQRNKGNFPGRFSGRQFSNSRSEMNVSTLELGDSALYLCASSTGGGETQYFGPGTRLLVL.

This chain uses TRBV7-2 with TRBJ1-2; 8 bases match TRBD1. Germline CDR1 and CDR2: SGHTA and FQGNSA. The trim removed 4 bases at V and 4 bases at J, leaving 8 bases unmatched. This CDR3 has 15 amino acids. The CDR3 DNA follows: TGTGCCAGCAGCTCCCGACAGGGGCGGGGCTATGGCTACACCTTC. This translates into CASSSRQGRGYGYTF. The full variable domain, its missing parts supplied by reference TRBV7-2 and TRBJ1-2, is GAGVSQSPSNKVTEKGKDVELRCDPISGHTALYWYRQSLGQGLEFLIYFQGNSAPDKSGLPSDRFSAERTGGSVSTLTIQRTQQEDSAVYLCASSSRQGRGYGYTFGSGTRLTVV.

In its sample, this clonotype was seen many times. The DNA for the CDR3 is TGTGCCACCTCTTATGACAGGTGGAACACTGAAGCTTTCTTT. It yields the protein CATSYDRWNTEAFF. The rearrangement uses TRBV5-4 and TRBJ1-1; maybe TRBD1 (6 bases). Germline V gene sequence: CDR1 SGHNT, CDR2 YYREEE (reference sequence). This CDR3 spans 14 amino acids. V was pared by 9 bases and J by 1 base, with 16 bases between.

J is TRBJ2-1 and V is TRBV5-1, with TRBD1 matching over 7 bases. The V gene end was trimmed by 4 bases and the J gene end by 5 bases; junction bases not matched to a gene: 9. The CDR3 runs to 15 residues. Germline V lookup: CDR1 SGHRS, CDR2 YFSETQ. CDR3 amino acids: CASSGTGAPDNEQFF. For the CDR3, the DNA is TGCGCCAGCAGCGGAACAGGGGCCCCCGACAATGAGCAGTTCTTC.

There are a few counts of this clonotype. The chain recombines TRBV28 with TRBJ2-1, with 7 bases identical to TRBD2. From germline, CDR1 is MDHEN and CDR2 SYDVKM. Trimming at V came to 2 bases and at J to 5 bases, leaving 3 bases not matched to a gene. The CDR3 covers 14 residues. CDR3 amino acids: CASSLTGRHNEQFF. CDR3 sequence (DNA): TGTGCCAGCAGTTTAACCGGGAGGCACAATGAGCAGTTCTTC.

The rearrangement uses TRBV11-2 and TRBJ1-3; maybe TRBD1 (5 bases). There are 18 residues in the CDR3. Trimming cost V 3 bases and J 0 bases, with 18 bases left between them. CDR1 and CDR2 (germline): SGHAT, FQNNGV. DNA of the CDR3: TGTGCCAGCAGCTTGAAAAAGACCCGACAGTCCTCTGGAAACACCATATATTTT. Protein: CASSLKKTRQSSGNTIYF.

This clonotype has ten or more counts. J is TRBJ2-1 and V is TRBV19; 8 nucleotides line up with TRBD2. V gave up 9 bases and J gave up 0 bases; unmatched junction bases: 7. Per the germline V gene, CDR1 is LNHDA and CDR2 is SQIVND (reference sequence). The CDR3 consists of 15 residues. CDR3 DNA sequence: TGTGCCAGCAACAGCGGGGGAAGCTCCTACAATGAGCAGTTCTTC. Translating gives CASNSGGSSYNEQFF.

This clonotype came up a few times. This chain uses TRBV7-9 with TRBJ1-5; 7 bases are a match to TRBD1. Losses at the gene ends were 1 base for V and 5 bases for J; bases not matched to a gene: 5. The V gene's germline CDR1 is SEHNR and CDR2 FQNEAQ (reference sequence). The CDR3 length is 15 residues. This CDR3 reads CASSLGGTDYQPQHF. CDR3 DNA: TGTGCCAGCAGCTTAGGTGGGACAGATTATCAGCCCCAGCATTTT.

The sample holds many counts of this clonotype. V gene TRBV27 combines with J gene TRBJ2-1; a possible D gene is TRBD2 (5 bases). With 2 bases removed from V and 7 bases from J, the gap between germline ends came to 9 bases. Germline V lookup: CDR1 MNHEY, CDR2 SMNVEV (reference sequence). The CDR3 sequence is 13 residues long. The CDR3 loop is CASSLAGRNEQFF. The DNA for the CDR3 is TGTGCCAGCAGTTTAGCGGGTAGGAATGAGCAGTTCTTC.

The chain is built from TRBV14 and TRBJ1-2; the D is unclear. Per the germline V gene, CDR1 is SGHDN and CDR2 is FVKESK. With 4 bases removed from V and 1 base from J, the gap between germline ends came to 13 bases. This CDR3 comprises 15 residues. CDR3 protein: CASSPSAGNNYGYTF. In DNA form, the CDR3 reads TGTGCCAGCAGCCCGTCAGCAGGAAATAACTATGGCTACACCTTC. The whole variable domain, filled in from reference TRBV14 and TRBJ1-2, reads EAGVTQFPSHSVIEKGQTVTLRCDPISGHDNLYWYRRVMGKEIKFLLHFVKESKQDESGMPNNRFLAERTGGTYSTLKVQPAELEDSGVYFCASSPSAGNNYGYTFGSGTRLTVV.